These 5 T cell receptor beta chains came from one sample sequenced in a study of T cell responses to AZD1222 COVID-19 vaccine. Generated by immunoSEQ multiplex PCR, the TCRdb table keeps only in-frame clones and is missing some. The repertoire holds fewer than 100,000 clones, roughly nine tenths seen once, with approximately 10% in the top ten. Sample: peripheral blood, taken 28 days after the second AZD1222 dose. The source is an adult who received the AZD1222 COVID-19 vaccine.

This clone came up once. The CDR3 DNA follows: TGTGCCAGCGCAAGCGGGGGGGCCTACAATGAGCAGTTCTTC. Translated, it gives CASASGGAYNEQFF. V gene TRBV28 combines with J gene TRBJ2-1, with TRBD2 matching over 10 bases. With V trimmed by 8 bases and J by 2 bases, 3 bases remained unmatched. This CDR3 spans 14 amino acids. The germline V gene has CDR1 MDHEN and CDR2 SYDVKM.

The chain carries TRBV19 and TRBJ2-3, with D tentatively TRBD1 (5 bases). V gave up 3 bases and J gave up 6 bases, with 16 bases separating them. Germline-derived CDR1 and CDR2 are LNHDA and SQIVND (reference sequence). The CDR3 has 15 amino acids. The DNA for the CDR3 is TGTGCCAGTAGTATGAAATTACAAAGGGGCGATACGCAGTATTTT. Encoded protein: CASSMKLQRGDTQYF.

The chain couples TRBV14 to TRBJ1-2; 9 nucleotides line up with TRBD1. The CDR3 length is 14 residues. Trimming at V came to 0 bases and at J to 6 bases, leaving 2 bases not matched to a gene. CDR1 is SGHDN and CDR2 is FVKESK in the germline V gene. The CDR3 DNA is TGTGCCAGCAGCCAAGATTGGACAGGGGATGGCTACACCTTC. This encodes CASSQDWTGDGYTF. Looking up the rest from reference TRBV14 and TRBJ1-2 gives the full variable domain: EAGVTQFPSHSVIEKGQTVTLRCDPISGHDNLYWYRRVMGKEIKFLLHFVKESKQDESGMPNNRFLAERTGGTYSTLKVQPAELEDSGVYFCASSQDWTGDGYTFGSGTRLTVV.

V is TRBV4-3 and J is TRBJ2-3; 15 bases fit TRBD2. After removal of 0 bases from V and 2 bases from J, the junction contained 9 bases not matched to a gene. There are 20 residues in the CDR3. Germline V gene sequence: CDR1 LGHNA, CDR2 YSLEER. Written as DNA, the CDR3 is TGCGCCAGCAGCCAAGATTCGGGACTAGCGGGGGGAGACCACACAGATACGCAGTATTTT. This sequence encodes CASSQDSGLAGGDHTDTQYF.

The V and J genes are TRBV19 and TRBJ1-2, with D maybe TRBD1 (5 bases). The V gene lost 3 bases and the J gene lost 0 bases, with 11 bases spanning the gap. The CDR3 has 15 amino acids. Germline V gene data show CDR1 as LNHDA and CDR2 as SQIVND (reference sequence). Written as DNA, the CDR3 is TGTGCCAGTAGTATTGGGGCAGAAGCTAACTATGGCTACACCTTC. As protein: CASSIGAEANYGYTF.